The 4 T cell receptor beta chains below were found in one sample sequenced in a study of blood T cell repertoires in COVID-19. Assay: immunoSEQ multiplex PCR; the TCRdb copy retains only in-frame clones and omits some. The repertoire holds about 340,000 clones, with 90% to 95% as singletons. The sequenced sample was peripheral blood. The receptors derive from a woman under 30 who had recovered from COVID-19.

The V and J genes are TRBV9 and TRBJ1-3; TRBD1 might be the D (6 bases). The germline V and J ends were trimmed by 2 bases and 6 bases, with 12 bases remaining between them. The germline V gene encodes CDR1 SGDLS and CDR2 YYNGEE. The CDR3 has 14 residues. This CDR3 is CASSVTGSENTIYF. CDR3 nucleotide sequence: TGTGCCAGCAGCGTCACAGGGTCCGAAAACACCATATATTTT.

This clone was recorded only once. The chain joins TRBV5-5 to TRBJ2-3, with a possible D match to TRBD2 (6 bases). Trimming left V 5 bases short and J 6 bases short, with 16 bases between. Germline V gene sequence: CDR1 SGHKS, CDR2 YYEKEE (reference sequence). This CDR3 spans 14 amino acids. In nucleotides, the CDR3 is TGTGCCAGCAGACATTACTCCGGGACTGATACGCAGTATTTT. It yields the protein CASRHYSGTDTQYF.

The chain recombines TRBV9 with TRBJ2-5, with a tentative D call TRBD1 (5 bases). This CDR3 contains 15 residues. Trimming removed 0 bases at V and 5 bases at J, with 14 bases between. Germline V lookup: CDR1 SGDLS, CDR2 YYNGEE. The DNA of the CDR3 is TGTGCCAGCAGCGTAGAGGGGAAAGTCGGCGAGACCCAGTACTTC. Translating gives CASSVEGKVGETQYF.

J is TRBJ1-1 and V is TRBV7-9; perhaps TRBD1 as D (6 bases). The V gene's germline CDR1 is SEHNR and CDR2 FQNEAQ (reference sequence). V dropped 0 bases and J dropped 1 base, with 15 bases sitting between them. The CDR3 extends over 17 amino acids. For the CDR3, the DNA is TGTGCCAGCAGCTTAGCGCGCGAGGGACACTGGAACACTGAAGCTTTCTTT. It translates to CASSLAREGHWNTEAFF.